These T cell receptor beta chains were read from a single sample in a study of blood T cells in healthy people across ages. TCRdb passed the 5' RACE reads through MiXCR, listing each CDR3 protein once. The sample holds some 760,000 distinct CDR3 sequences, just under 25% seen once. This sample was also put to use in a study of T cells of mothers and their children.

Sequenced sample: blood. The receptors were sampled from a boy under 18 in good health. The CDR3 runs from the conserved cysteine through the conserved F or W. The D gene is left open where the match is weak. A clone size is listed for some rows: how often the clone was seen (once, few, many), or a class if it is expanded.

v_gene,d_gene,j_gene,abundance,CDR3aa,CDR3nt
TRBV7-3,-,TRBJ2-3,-,CASSLVSGTTDTQYF,TGTGCCAGCAGCTTGGTTAGCGGTACCACAGATACGCAGTATTTT
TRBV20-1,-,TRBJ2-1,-,CSARSSNRNEQFF,TGCAGTGCTAGATCCAGCAATCGCAATGAGCAGTTCTTC
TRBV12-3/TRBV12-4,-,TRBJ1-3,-,CASDFTGRSSGNTIYF,TGTGCCAGCGACTTCACAGGTCGCAGCTCTGGAAACACCATATATTTT
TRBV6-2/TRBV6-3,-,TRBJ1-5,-,CASSYSMRGASNQPQHF,TGTGCCAGCAGTTACTCGATGAGGGGGGCGAGCAATCAGCCCCAGCATTTT
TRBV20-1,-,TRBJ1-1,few,CSARPMGVNTEAFF,TGCAGTGCTAGACCAATGGGGGTGAACACTGAAGCTTTCTTT
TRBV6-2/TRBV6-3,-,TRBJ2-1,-,CASSSSAAGKNYNEQFF,TGTGCCAGCAGTTCTTCCGCGGCTGGAAAAAACTACAATGAGCAGTTCTTC
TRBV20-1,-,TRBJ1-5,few,CSAREGGAYSNQPQHF,TGCAGTGCTAGAGAAGGGGGAGCATATAGCAATCAGCCCCAGCATTTT
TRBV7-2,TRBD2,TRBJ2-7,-,CASSLKRGSSYEQYF,TGTGCCAGCAGCTTAAAGCGGGGGAGCTCCTACGAGCAGTACTTC
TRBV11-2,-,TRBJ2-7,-,CASSLGVGHHEQYF,TGTGCCAGCAGCTTAGGGGTGGGTCACCACGAGCAGTACTTC
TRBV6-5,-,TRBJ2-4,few,CASSSPGSYKDIQYF,TGTGCCAGCAGTTCTCCAGGGTCCTATAAGGACATTCAGTACTTC
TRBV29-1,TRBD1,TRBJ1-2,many,CSVDRGNYGYTF,TGCAGCGTGGACAGGGGGAACTATGGCTACACCTTC
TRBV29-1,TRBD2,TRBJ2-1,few,CSGSGTSGYNEQFF,TGCAGCGGGAGCGGGACTAGCGGGTACAATGAGCAGTTCTTC
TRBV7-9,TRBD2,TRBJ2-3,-,CASSERGVTDTQYF,TGTGCCAGCAGCGAGCGGGGGGTCACAGATACGCAGTATTTT
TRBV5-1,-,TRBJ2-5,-,CASSVQSTNQETQYF,TGCGCCAGCAGCGTACAGAGCACCAACCAAGAGACCCAGTACTTC
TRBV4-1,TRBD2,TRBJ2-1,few,CASSQDRGGWIDEQFF,TGCGCCAGCAGCCAAGATCGGGGGGGTTGGATCGATGAGCAGTTCTTC
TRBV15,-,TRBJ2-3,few,CATSRGKLQTSTDTQYF,TGTGCCACCAGCAGAGGGAAGCTGCAAACTAGCACAGATACGCAGTATTTT
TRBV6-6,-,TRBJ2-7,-,CASSTETDYEQYF,TGTGCCAGCAGTACCGAGACAGACTACGAGCAGTACTTC
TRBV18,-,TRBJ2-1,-,CASSPKGSYNEQFF,TGTGCCAGCTCTCCCAAGGGCAGCTACAATGAGCAGTTCTTC
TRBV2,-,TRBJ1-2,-,CASSVQDLRGYTF,TGTGCCAGCAGCGTACAGGACCTCAGGGGCTACACCTTC
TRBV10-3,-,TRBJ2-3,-,CAISEAVSADTQYF,TGTGCCATCAGTGAGGCGGTTTCCGCAGATACGCAGTATTTT
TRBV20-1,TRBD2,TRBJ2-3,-,CSARDPLAGPDTQYF,TGCAGTGCTAGAGATCCCCTAGCGGGGCCAGATACGCAGTATTTT
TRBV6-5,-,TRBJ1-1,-,CASSYSRSAGPPGAFF,TGTGCCAGCAGTTACTCGAGATCAGCAGGGCCTCCTGGGGCTTTCTTT
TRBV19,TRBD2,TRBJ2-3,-,CASRQRDGTDTQYF,TGTGCCAGTAGGCAGCGGGACGGCACAGATACGCAGTATTTT
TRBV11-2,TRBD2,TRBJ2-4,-,CASSLEWVAGGVKNIQYF,TGTGCCAGCAGCTTAGAGTGGGTAGCGGGGGGAGTCAAAAACATTCAGTACTTC
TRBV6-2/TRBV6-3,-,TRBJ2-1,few,CASRDTLYNEQFF,TGTGCCAGCCGGGATACCCTTTACAATGAGCAGTTCTTC
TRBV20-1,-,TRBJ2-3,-,CSARDESGLTDTQYF,TGCAGTGCTAGAGATGAGAGCGGACTCACAGATACGCAGTATTTT
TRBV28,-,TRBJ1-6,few,CASSFGQSYNSPLHF,TGTGCCAGCAGTTTTGGACAGAGCTATAATTCACCCCTCCACTTT
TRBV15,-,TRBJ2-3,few,CATARASTDTQYF,TGTGCCACCGCCCGGGCTAGCACAGATACGCAGTATTTT
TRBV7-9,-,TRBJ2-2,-,CASSFGFAGELFF,TGTGCCAGCAGCTTTGGGTTCGCCGGGGAGCTGTTTTTT
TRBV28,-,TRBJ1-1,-,CASSLFWGKTEAFF,TGTGCCAGCAGTTTATTTTGGGGGAAGACTGAAGCTTTCTTT
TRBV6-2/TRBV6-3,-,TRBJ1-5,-,CASSYSKGQGLYSNQPQHF,TGTGCCAGCAGTTACTCGAAGGGGCAGGGGCTGTATAGCAATCAGCCCCAGCATTTT
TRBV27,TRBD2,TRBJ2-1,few,CASSRSRLAGGGEQFF,TGTGCCAGCAGTCGGTCCAGACTAGCGGGAGGGGGGGAGCAGTTCTTC
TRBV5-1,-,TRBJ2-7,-,CASSLGSSIGEQYF,TGCGCCAGCAGCTTGGGAAGTAGCATCGGCGAGCAGTACTTC
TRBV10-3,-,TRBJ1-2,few,CAISDRGARSGYTF,TGTGCCATCAGTGATCGGGGGGCGCGGAGTGGCTACACCTTC
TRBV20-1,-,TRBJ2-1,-,CSGTGKYNEQFF,TGCAGTGGGACTGGAAAGTACAATGAGCAGTTCTTC
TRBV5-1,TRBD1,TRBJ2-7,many,CASSHPGQGSEQYF,TGCGCCAGCAGCCATCCGGGACAGGGCTCCGAGCAGTACTTC
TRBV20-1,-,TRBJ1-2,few,CSARSGDMNYGYTF,TGCAGTGCTAGGTCAGGAGACATGAACTATGGCTACACCTTC
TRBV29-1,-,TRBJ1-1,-,CSSGRNTEAFF,TGCAGCTCCGGACGGAACACTGAAGCTTTCTTT
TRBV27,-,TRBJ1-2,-,CASSFLGGGYTF,TGTGCCAGCAGTTTTCTGGGAGGAGGCTACACCTTC
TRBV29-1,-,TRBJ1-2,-,CSVELESGGAEGYTF,TGCAGCGTTGAACTCGAGTCTGGGGGGGCGGAAGGCTACACCTTC
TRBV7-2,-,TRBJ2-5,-,CASSRLGGGVRETQYF,TGTGCCAGCAGCCGGCTGGGTGGCGGGGTTAGGGAGACCCAGTACTTC
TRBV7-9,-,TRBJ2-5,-,CASSPEQTQYF,TGTGCCAGCAGCCCGGAGCAGACCCAGTACTTC
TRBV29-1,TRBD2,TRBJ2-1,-,CSVASGNNEQFF,TGCAGCGTTGCGAGCGGGAACAATGAGCAGTTCTTC
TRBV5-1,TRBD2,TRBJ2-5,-,CASSSREGGLAAQETQYF,TGCGCCAGCAGCTCCCGTGAGGGGGGACTAGCGGCACAAGAGACCCAGTACTTC
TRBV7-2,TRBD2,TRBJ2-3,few,CASSSGLAGGAAQYF,TGTGCCAGCAGCTCCGGACTAGCGGGAGGAGCCGCGCAGTATTTT
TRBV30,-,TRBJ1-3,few,CARSVRGVASRNTIYF,TGTGCCCGGAGTGTACGGGGAGTGGCCTCTAGAAACACCATATATTTT
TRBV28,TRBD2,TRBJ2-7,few,CASRGLAEYEQYF,TGTGCCAGCCGAGGACTAGCAGAGTACGAGCAGTACTTC
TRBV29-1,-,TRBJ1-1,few,CSVEEGVGTEAFF,TGCAGCGTTGAAGAGGGCGTTGGCACTGAAGCTTTCTTT
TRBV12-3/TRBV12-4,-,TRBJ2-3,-,CASSLGTANSPDTQYF,TGTGCCAGCAGTTTAGGGACCGCCAACTCCCCAGATACGCAGTATTTT
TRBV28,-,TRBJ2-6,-,CASRGVPSGANVLTF,TGTGCCAGCAGGGGGGTTCCCTCCGGGGCCAACGTCCTGACTTTC
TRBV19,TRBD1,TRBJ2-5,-,CASSLDGTGLKTQYF,TGTGCCAGTAGTTTGGACGGGACAGGGTTAAAGACCCAGTACTTC
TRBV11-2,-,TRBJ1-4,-,CASSVRGATNEKLFF,TGTGCCAGCAGCGTCAGGGGTGCGACTAATGAAAAACTGTTTTTT
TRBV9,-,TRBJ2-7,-,CASSVTGSGRLEQYF,TGTGCCAGCAGCGTAACGGGTAGCGGCCGTCTCGAGCAGTACTTC